The 24 T cell receptor beta chains presented below share a single source sample, sequenced in a study of blood T cell repertoires in COVID-19. Sequenced by immunoSEQ multiplex PCR; TCRdb stores in-frame clones only, minus some. Of approximately 190,000 clones in the sample, 65% to 85% were seen once. The sequencing sample was made of PBMCs or T cells enriched from blood (not recorded which). All receptors come from a woman between 25 and 40 years old who had been exposed to COVID-19.

This clone has only a few counts. The genes are TRBV6-2 or TRBV6-3 and TRBJ1-4; a possible D gene is TRBD1 (6 bases). Germline CDR1 is MNHEY and CDR2 is SVGEGT. The V gene lost 6 bases and the J gene lost 6 bases, with 17 bases spanning the gap. The CDR3 spans 15 residues. This chain's CDR3 is CASSPPQGLDEKLFF. The CDR3 nucleotides read TGTGCCAGCAGCCCGCCGCAGGGGCTCGATGAAAAACTGTTTTTT.

This clone has just one count. V usage is TRBV5-4 and J usage is TRBJ2-7, with 10 positions matching TRBD1. V dropped 4 bases and J dropped 5; count of bases not matched to a gene: 3. This CDR3 comprises 13 residues. CDR1 is SGHNT, CDR2 YYREEE, per germline (reference sequence). The CDR3 spells CASSRDRGHEQYF. As DNA, the CDR3 is TGTGCCAGCAGCCGGGACAGGGGCCACGAGCAGTACTTC.

The sample holds one count of this clone. The V and J genes are TRBV20-1 and TRBJ1-6; unclear D gene. With 3 bases removed from V and 8 bases from J, the gap between germline ends came to 11 bases. Per the germline V gene, CDR1 is DFQATT and CDR2 is SNEGSKA (reference sequence). The length of the CDR3 is 13 residues. The DNA of the CDR3 is TGCAGTGCTAGTTTTAGGAGTGATTCACCCCTCCACTTT. It encodes CSASFRSDSPLHF.

This clone was observed once. This rearrangement joins TRBV3-1 (or the pseudogene TRBV3-2) to TRBJ1-4; 7 bases line up with TRBD1. Trimming cost V 0 bases and J 7 bases; bases outside gene matches: 5. This CDR3 is built from 15 residues. In germline, CDR1 is LGHDT, CDR2 YNNKEL (reference sequence). DNA for the CDR3: TGTGCCAGCAGCCAAGATGACAGGGATGGTGAAAAACTGTTTTTT. This encodes CASSQDDRDGEKLFF.

The V gene is TRBV25-1, the J gene TRBJ1-5; a possible D gene is TRBD1 (5 bases). The CDR3 spans 13 residues. The germline V gene encodes CDR1 MGHDK and CDR2 SYGVNS. V lost 3 bases and J 4 bases, leaving 7 bases between the germline ends. In DNA, the CDR3 is TGTGCCAGCAGTGACAGGGTAAATCAGCCCCAGCATTTT. Encoded protein: CASSDRVNQPQHF.

The CDR3 region has the DNA TGCGCCAGCAGCTTGAAGACAGCGGGACAAGGCTATAATTCACCCCTCCACTTT. It specifies CASSLKTAGQGYNSPLHF. J is TRBJ1-6 and V is TRBV5-1; D is perhaps TRBD1 (6 bases). Germline V gene data show CDR1 as SGHRS and CDR2 as YFSETQ. The CDR3 contains 18 residues. V lost 1 base to trimming and J lost 3 bases, with 17 bases between them.

This clone has only a few counts. This chain links TRBV7-6 with TRBJ1-5, with 9 bases that match TRBD1. J was trimmed by 6 bases and V by 5 bases; bases with no gene match: 11. Germline loops: CDR1 SGHVS, CDR2 FNYEAQ. This CDR3 comprises 16 residues. CDR3: CASSPRQGVLGQPQHF. In nucleotides, the CDR3 is TGTGCCAGCAGCCCCAGACAGGGGGTTTTAGGTCAGCCCCAGCATTTT.

The V and J genes are TRBV9 and TRBJ2-1, with 7 positions matching TRBD2. With 3 bases clipped from V and 4 bases from J, the junction kept 7 bases outside the gene matches. Germline values: CDR1 SGDLS, CDR2 YYNGEE. This CDR3 is 15 amino acids long. The CDR3 protein is CASSASGVQYNEQFF. The CDR3 coding sequence is TGTGCCAGCAGCGCAAGCGGGGTTCAGTACAATGAGCAGTTCTTC.

The chain combines TRBV6-2 or TRBV6-3 with TRBJ1-1, with a possible D match to TRBD1 (6 bases). Trimming stripped 2 bases from V and 3 bases from J, with 16 bases between. The germline CDR1 and CDR2 sequences are MNHEY and SVGEGT. This CDR3 has 16 residues. CDR3 sequence: CASSYATQGWYTEAFF. CDR3 in DNA: TGTGCCAGCAGTTACGCGACACAGGGTTGGTACACTGAAGCTTTCTTT.

This clone appeared a few times. The chain is built from TRBV4-1 and TRBJ1-2; D remains ambiguous. The V end was cut by 2 bases, the J end by 5 bases, with 15 bases between. The CDR3 length is 15 residues. The germline V gene encodes CDR1 MGHRA and CDR2 YSYEKL. In nucleotides, the CDR3 is TGCGCCAGCAGCCAAAAAGGACTGCTTGTATATGGCTACACCTTC. It is translated as CASSQKGLLVYGYTF.

The V call is TRBV2, the J call TRBJ1-5; TRBD1 agrees at 9 bases. CDR3 length: 16 amino acids. Germline CDR1 is SNHLY and CDR2 is FYNNEI. Trimming at V came to 3 bases and at J to 0 bases, leaving 3 bases not matched to a gene. CDR3 sequence reads: CASSEGQGYSNQPQHF. As DNA, the CDR3 is TGTGCCAGCAGTGAGGGACAGGGCTATAGCAATCAGCCCCAGCATTTT. Full variable domain (outside the CDR3, taken from reference TRBV2 and TRBJ1-5): EPEVTQTPSHQVTQMGQEVILRCVPISNHLYFYWYRQILGQKVEFLVSFYNNEISEKSEIFDDQFSVERPDGSNFTLKIRSTKLEDSAMYFCASSEGQGYSNQPQHFGDGTRLSIL.

This chain joins TRBV6-2 or TRBV6-3 and TRBJ1-5; TRBD1 aligns across 8 bases. V dropped 3 bases and J dropped 1; count of bases not matched to a gene: 2. This CDR3 is built from 15 residues. The germline V gene encodes CDR1 MNHEY and CDR2 SVGEGT. CDR3 nucleotide sequence: TGTGCCAGCAGTTATACAGGGGGAAGCAATCAGCCCCAGCATTTT. Translated, it gives CASSYTGGSNQPQHF.

The chain links TRBV7-6 to TRBJ1-6; no clear D gene. CDR3 length: 15 amino acids. V was trimmed by 0 bases and J by 7 bases, leaving 10 bases between them. Germline-derived CDR1 and CDR2 are SGHVS and FNYEAQ. DNA for the CDR3: TGTGCCAGCAGCTTAGCGGCAGGATCCAATTCACCCCTCCACTTT. This encodes CASSLAAGSNSPLHF. The variable domain in full, with the rest retrieved from reference TRBV7-6 and TRBJ1-6, is GAGVSQSPRYKVTKRGQDVALRCDPISGHVSLYWYRQALGQGPEFLTYFNYEAQQDKSGLPNDRFSAERPEGSISTLTIQRTEQRDSAMYRCASSLAAGSNSPLHFGNGTRLTVT.

The V gene is TRBV3-1 (or the pseudogene TRBV3-2), the J gene TRBJ1-5, with D possibly matching TRBD1 (5 bases). Trimming stripped 5 bases from V and 4 bases from J, with 12 bases between. The germline V gene has CDR1 LGHDT and CDR2 YNNKEL (reference sequence). This CDR3 spans 14 amino acids. The CDR3 sequence: CASSGHKRNQPQHF. CDR3 DNA sequence: TGTGCCAGCAGCGGACACAAAAGGAATCAGCCCCAGCATTTT.

This chain connects TRBV19 to TRBJ1-5; D is unresolved. Between the trimmed V and J ends, which lost 3 bases and 4 bases, there was a span of 13 bases. Germline loops: CDR1 LNHDA, CDR2 SQIVND (reference sequence). The CDR3 runs to 15 residues. CDR3 nucleotide sequence: TGTGCCAGTAGTATCTCCCTAGCGTGGAATCAGCCCCAGCATTTT. It is translated as CASSISLAWNQPQHF.

This clone turned up a few times. The chain has TRBV9 and TRBJ1-2; D gene ambiguous. V was trimmed by 2 bases and J by 4 bases, leaving 9 bases between them. The CDR3 is 13 residues long. The germline V gene has CDR1 SGDLS and CDR2 YYNGEE. The CDR3 protein is CASSVGSLYGYTF. CDR3 DNA sequence: TGTGCCAGCAGCGTGGGGAGCCTCTATGGCTACACCTTC.

This clone was detected only once. The chain has TRBV10-3 and TRBJ1-1; tentatively, D is TRBD1 (5 bases). The CDR3 has 14 amino acids. Looked up from germline, CDR1 is ENHRY and CDR2 is SYGVKD. Trimming removed 6 bases at V and 2 bases at J, with 13 bases between. CDR3 amino acids: CAIRKTGENTEAFF. DNA of the CDR3: TGTGCCATCAGGAAAACAGGCGAAAACACTGAAGCTTTCTTT.

The chain carries TRBV19 and TRBJ2-1, with 7 bases matching TRBD2. V shed 3 bases, J shed 0 bases, and the junction held 14 bases outside the gene matches. The germline gives CDR1 LNHDA, CDR2 SQIVND (reference sequence). The CDR3 consists of 19 residues. The CDR3 bases are TGTGCCAGTAGTATGGGAGCGGGACCGCGCGGAAGCTCCTACAATGAGCAGTTCTTC. Encoded protein: CASSMGAGPRGSSYNEQFF. The entire variable domain, with the rest obtained from reference TRBV19 and TRBJ2-1, is as follows: DGGITQSPKYLFRKEGQNVTLSCEQNLNHDAMYWYRQDPGQGLRLIYYSQIVNDFQKGDIAEGYSVSREKKESFPLTVTSAQKNPTAFYLCASSMGAGPRGSSYNEQFFGPGTRLTVL.

This clone was detected only once. The chain recombines TRBV3-1 (or the pseudogene TRBV3-2) with TRBJ2-5, with TRBD2 identical over 9 bases. V shed 8 bases, J shed 4 bases, and the junction held 5 bases outside the gene matches. Germline CDR1 is LGHDT and CDR2 is YNNKEL (reference sequence). The CDR3 is 13 residues long. CDR3: CASGSTSGETQYF. For the CDR3, the DNA is TGTGCCAGCGGGTCGACTAGCGGAGAGACCCAGTACTTC.

This clone turned up a few times. The chain recombines TRBV7-2 with TRBJ2-2; 8 bases agree with TRBD1. Germline CDR1 is SGHTA and CDR2 is FQGNSA. Germline trimming cut 6 bases from V and 6 bases from J; bases unmatched to any gene: 12. This CDR3 is built from 16 residues. CDR3 in DNA: TGTGCCAGCAGTCCCCGGACAGGGAGTAAGGCCGGGGAGCTGTTTTTT. Residues: CASSPRTGSKAGELFF.

The genes are TRBV6-4 and TRBJ2-1, with 12 nucleotides matching TRBD2. Germline V CDR1 and CDR2: MRHNA, SNTAGT. The ends lost 5 bases at V and 9 bases at J; junction bases unmatched: 8. The CDR3 length is 15 residues. The CDR3 DNA reads as TGTGCCAGCAGTCAACTAGCGGGGGGTGCCGGTGAGCAGTTCTTC. Translated, it gives CASSQLAGGAGEQFF.

The rearrangement links TRBV11-2 to TRBJ2-1, with 8 bases identical to TRBD2. V lost 1 base and J lost 6; bases outside the gene matches: 5. Germline V gene data show CDR1 as SGHAT and CDR2 as FQNNGV. The CDR3 is 15 amino acids. The CDR3 reads CASSLVRGGINEQFF. The CDR3 bases are TGTGCCAGCAGCTTAGTCCGGGGGGGGATCAATGAGCAGTTCTTC.

V gene TRBV9 combines with J gene TRBJ1-3; D unresolved. V lost 4 bases to trimming and J lost 0 bases, with 11 bases between them. The CDR3 is made up of 15 amino acids. CDR1 and CDR2 (germline): SGDLS, YYNGEE. DNA for the CDR3: TGTGCCAGCAGCCCATTGGGCCTCTCTGGAAACACCATATATTTT. Protein sequence: CASSPLGLSGNTIYF.

The gene calls are TRBV19 and TRBJ1-2; 10 bases map to TRBD1. Germline V gene data show CDR1 as LNHDA and CDR2 as SQIVND (reference sequence). V lost 3 bases to trimming and J lost 2 bases; unmatched junction nucleotides: 21. The CDR3 is 21 amino acids. The CDR3 reads CASSMRRGTGDRGLPNYGYTF. The CDR3 DNA reads TGTGCCAGTAGTATGCGTCGGGGGACCGGGGACAGGGGCCTCCCAAACTATGGCTACACCTTC.